These T cell receptor beta chains were read from a single sample in a study of T cells in localized non-small cell lung cancer. Profiling relied on immunoSEQ multiplex PCR, and the TCRdb table lists in-frame clones only, not all of them. The sample holds tens of thousands of clones, roughly nine tenths seen once. This specimen was peripheral blood, taken before any cancer treatment. The receptor source for this set is a male donor aged 60 or over with stage I lung adenocarcinoma. The CDR3 runs from the conserved cysteine through the conserved F or W. Fields, in order: CDR3 DNA, CDR3 protein, J gene, D gene, clone size, V gene. The D gene is left open where the match is weak. Clone size appears in some rows only: once, few, many, or a class for an expanded clone.

CDR3nt: TGTGCCACCAGCTGGCAAACAGGGGTCGGGGCCAACGTCCTGACTTTC; CDR3aa: CATSWQTGVGANVLTF; j_gene: TRBJ2-6; d_gene: TRBD1; abundance: -; v_gene: TRBV15
CDR3nt: TGTGCCAGCACCCCCAGTGGGGGCACTGAAGCTTTCTTT; CDR3aa: CASTPSGGTEAFF; j_gene: TRBJ1-1; d_gene: -; abundance: -; v_gene: TRBV6-1
CDR3nt: TGTGCCAGCAGCTCGCAGGGTCATGAGCAGTTCTTC; CDR3aa: CASSSQGHEQFF; j_gene: TRBJ2-1; d_gene: -; abundance: few; v_gene: TRBV11-3
CDR3nt: TGCGCCAGCAACCCGGGACAGCAGACCGGGGAGCTGTTTTTT; CDR3aa: CASNPGQQTGELFF; j_gene: TRBJ2-2; d_gene: TRBD1; abundance: -; v_gene: TRBV5-1
CDR3nt: TGCGCCAGCAGTGGGCCGACAGGATTAACAGATACGCAGTATTTT; CDR3aa: CASSGPTGLTDTQYF; j_gene: TRBJ2-3; d_gene: -; abundance: -; v_gene: TRBV10-1
CDR3nt: TGTGCCATCAGCGAGGGCGGGGATCAGCCCCAGCATTTT; CDR3aa: CAISEGGDQPQHF; j_gene: TRBJ1-5; d_gene: -; abundance: -; v_gene: TRBV10-3
CDR3nt: TGCGCCAGCAGCTTATTAACCTATAATGAAAAACTGTTTTTT; CDR3aa: CASSLLTYNEKLFF; j_gene: TRBJ1-4; d_gene: -; abundance: -; v_gene: TRBV5-1
CDR3nt: TGTGCCAGCACGAGCGGCTACGAGCAGTACTTC; CDR3aa: CASTSGYEQYF; j_gene: TRBJ2-7; d_gene: -; abundance: -; v_gene: TRBV11-2
CDR3nt: TGTGCCAGCAGCTGGACAGGGGTCGAAGAGACCCAGTACTTC; CDR3aa: CASSWTGVEETQYF; j_gene: TRBJ2-5; d_gene: TRBD1; abundance: -; v_gene: TRBV5-4
CDR3nt: TGTGCCACCAGCAGTCTCAGCGGGGGGCCCCCGACCCAGTACTTC; CDR3aa: CATSSLSGGPPTQYF; j_gene: TRBJ2-5; d_gene: TRBD2; abundance: -; v_gene: TRBV15
CDR3nt: TGTGCCAGCAGTGGGAAGGGGACTGGACCGGACACCATATATTTT; CDR3aa: CASSGKGTGPDTIYF; j_gene: TRBJ1-3; d_gene: -; abundance: -; v_gene: TRBV9
CDR3nt: TGTGCCAGCAGCCAACCTACGGATAGGAATGAGCAGTTCTTC; CDR3aa: CASSQPTDRNEQFF; j_gene: TRBJ2-1; d_gene: -; abundance: -; v_gene: TRBV4-2
CDR3nt: TGTGCCAGCAGACTGGACAGGGGAACAGATACGCAGTATTTT; CDR3aa: CASRLDRGTDTQYF; j_gene: TRBJ2-3; d_gene: TRBD1; abundance: -; v_gene: TRBV7-2
CDR3nt: TGTGCCAGCAGCTTAGGGACGGCCGGGGGTGAGCAGTTCTTC; CDR3aa: CASSLGTAGGEQFF; j_gene: TRBJ2-1; d_gene: -; abundance: -; v_gene: TRBV7-9
CDR3nt: TGTGCCAGCAGCTTACAGGGGAGAAATTACAATGAGCAGTTCTTC; CDR3aa: CASSLQGRNYNEQFF; j_gene: TRBJ2-1; d_gene: TRBD1; abundance: -; v_gene: TRBV5-8
CDR3nt: TGTGCCAGCAGTGACCAACAGGGTAGGGTTGAAAAACTGTTTTTT; CDR3aa: CASSDQQGRVEKLFF; j_gene: TRBJ1-4; d_gene: -; abundance: -; v_gene: TRBV6-1
CDR3nt: TGTGCCAGCAGCTCTAGCGGGGGGGCCTCCTACGAGCAGTACTTC; CDR3aa: CASSSSGGASYEQYF; j_gene: TRBJ2-7; d_gene: TRBD2; abundance: -; v_gene: TRBV13
CDR3nt: TGTGCCAGCAGTTTCTCGACAGGGGTAGAGACCCAGTACTTC; CDR3aa: CASSFSTGVETQYF; j_gene: TRBJ2-5; d_gene: TRBD1; abundance: -; v_gene: TRBV6-5
CDR3nt: TGTGCCAGCAGCTCGGACAGGCTGAGAAACACTGAAGCTTTCTTT; CDR3aa: CASSSDRLRNTEAFF; j_gene: TRBJ1-1; d_gene: TRBD1; abundance: once; v_gene: TRBV7-9
CDR3nt: TGCGCCAGCAGCCGAGTGTCAGGGGGTCCGTACCAAGAGACCCAGTACTTC; CDR3aa: CASSRVSGGPYQETQYF; j_gene: TRBJ2-5; d_gene: TRBD1; abundance: -; v_gene: TRBV5-1
CDR3nt: TGTGCCAGCAGTTTGGCAGGGGGCAACTATGGCTACACCTTC; CDR3aa: CASSLAGGNYGYTF; j_gene: TRBJ1-2; d_gene: TRBD1; abundance: -; v_gene: TRBV28
CDR3nt: TGTGCCAGCAGCCCTCAAGGGAGCGGGAGAGCTCAAGAGACCCAGTACTTC; CDR3aa: CASSPQGSGRAQETQYF; j_gene: TRBJ2-5; d_gene: TRBD2; abundance: once; v_gene: TRBV9
CDR3nt: TGCGCCAGCTCTGAGGGACGCGGGGGGGGACGGGATACGCAGTATTTT; CDR3aa: CASSEGRGGGRDTQYF; j_gene: TRBJ2-3; d_gene: TRBD2; abundance: -; v_gene: TRBV4-1
CDR3nt: TGTGCCAGCAGCGTAGACATTGACAGGGAAATTGGAAACACCATATATTTT; CDR3aa: CASSVDIDREIGNTIYF; j_gene: TRBJ1-3; d_gene: TRBD1; abundance: -; v_gene: TRBV9
CDR3nt: TGTGCCAGTAGTATTACAGGGTCGGCTGGGGCCAACGTCCTGACTTTC; CDR3aa: CASSITGSAGANVLTF; j_gene: TRBJ2-6; d_gene: -; abundance: -; v_gene: TRBV19
CDR3nt: TGTGCCAGCAGCGTAGTTAACGGGGAGCTGTTTTTT; CDR3aa: CASSVVNGELFF; j_gene: TRBJ2-2; d_gene: -; abundance: -; v_gene: TRBV9
CDR3nt: TGTGCCAGCAGTTCCCGTAACTTCGACACCTTC; CDR3aa: CASSSRNFDTF; j_gene: TRBJ1-2; d_gene: -; abundance: few; v_gene: TRBV28
CDR3nt: TGTGCCAGCAGCTTACGCCCAGACCTTAGCACAGATACGCAGTATTTT; CDR3aa: CASSLRPDLSTDTQYF; j_gene: TRBJ2-3; d_gene: -; abundance: -; v_gene: TRBV7-2
CDR3nt: TGTGCCAGCAGTGAAGACAGGGGGATAGGTGACGAGCAGTACTTC; CDR3aa: CASSEDRGIGDEQYF; j_gene: TRBJ2-7; d_gene: TRBD1; abundance: -; v_gene: TRBV6-1
CDR3nt: TGTGCCAGCAGCAATTGCGGGTATACAGGGGGCATAAAGACCCAGTACTTC; CDR3aa: CASSNCGYTGGIKTQYF; j_gene: TRBJ2-5; d_gene: -; abundance: once; v_gene: TRBV21-1
CDR3nt: TGTGCCAGCAGTTCGTCCAGTCAGAATGAGCAGTTCTTC; CDR3aa: CASSSSSQNEQFF; j_gene: TRBJ2-1; d_gene: -; abundance: -; v_gene: TRBV28
CDR3nt: TGTGCCAGCAGGGAGGGTTTGAGCAATCAGCCCCAGCATTTT; CDR3aa: CASREGLSNQPQHF; j_gene: TRBJ1-5; d_gene: -; abundance: few; v_gene: TRBV2
CDR3nt: TGTGCCAGTAGCTCCGGGACAGCCTCTGGAAACACCATATATTTT; CDR3aa: CASSSGTASGNTIYF; j_gene: TRBJ1-3; d_gene: TRBD1; abundance: -; v_gene: TRBV19
CDR3nt: TGCGCCAGCAGCTCCCGACAGGGAACGAACACTGAAGCTTTCTTT; CDR3aa: CASSSRQGTNTEAFF; j_gene: TRBJ1-1; d_gene: TRBD1; abundance: -; v_gene: TRBV5-1
CDR3nt: TGTGCCAGCAACCTACCCCAGGGTGGTAATTCACCCCTCCACTTT; CDR3aa: CASNLPQGGNSPLHF; j_gene: TRBJ1-6; d_gene: -; abundance: -; v_gene: TRBV28
CDR3nt: TGCGCCAGCAGCTTGGTGGACCCCCGATCCTATAATTCACCCCTCCACTTT; CDR3aa: CASSLVDPRSYNSPLHF; j_gene: TRBJ1-6; d_gene: -; abundance: -; v_gene: TRBV5-1
CDR3nt: TGTGCCAGCAGCTTCCAGGGACTAGCGGGGGGAGGGGAGCAGTTCTTC; CDR3aa: CASSFQGLAGGGEQFF; j_gene: TRBJ2-1; d_gene: TRBD2; abundance: -; v_gene: TRBV7-2
CDR3nt: TGTGCCTGGAGTGTACGTCGGCCGATCTATGGCTACACCTTC; CDR3aa: CAWSVRRPIYGYTF; j_gene: TRBJ1-2; d_gene: -; abundance: -; v_gene: TRBV30
CDR3nt: TGTGCCAGCAGTTTATTAGGGACAAGAAGGAATTCACCCCTCCACTTT; CDR3aa: CASSLLGTRRNSPLHF; j_gene: TRBJ1-6; d_gene: -; abundance: -; v_gene: TRBV27
CDR3nt: TGTGCCAGCAGCGAGACCTCAGGGGGCGCCGGGGAGCTGTTTTTT; CDR3aa: CASSETSGGAGELFF; j_gene: TRBJ2-2; d_gene: TRBD1; abundance: -; v_gene: TRBV9
CDR3nt: TGCGCCAGCAGCAGCGAGGGACAGAACTATGGCTACACCTTC; CDR3aa: CASSSEGQNYGYTF; j_gene: TRBJ1-2; d_gene: TRBD1; abundance: -; v_gene: TRBV5-1
CDR3nt: TGTGCCAGTAGTATTGGACAGGGCAACTATGGCTACACCTTC; CDR3aa: CASSIGQGNYGYTF; j_gene: TRBJ1-2; d_gene: TRBD1; abundance: -; v_gene: TRBV19
CDR3nt: TGTGCCAGCTTCCCCCAGTACTTC; CDR3aa: CASFPQYF; j_gene: TRBJ2-5; d_gene: -; abundance: -; v_gene: TRBV27
CDR3nt: TGTGCCAGCAGTTTATCGATGGGAGATACGCAGTATTTT; CDR3aa: CASSLSMGDTQYF; j_gene: TRBJ2-3; d_gene: -; abundance: once; v_gene: TRBV28
CDR3nt: TGTGCCAGCAGTTTACGGGGCAGGGGGGGCTACACCTTC; CDR3aa: CASSLRGRGGYTF; j_gene: TRBJ1-2; d_gene: TRBD1; abundance: -; v_gene: TRBV28
CDR3nt: TGTGCCAGCAGCCTAAACAGGGCAACGAACACTGAAGCTTTCTTT; CDR3aa: CASSLNRATNTEAFF; j_gene: TRBJ1-1; d_gene: -; abundance: once; v_gene: TRBV28
CDR3nt: TGTGCCAGCAGGGGGGGGTGGGGCGCTAATGAAAAACTGTTTTTT; CDR3aa: CASRGGWGANEKLFF; j_gene: TRBJ1-4; d_gene: -; abundance: -; v_gene: TRBV27
CDR3nt: TGTGCCACCAGGAGCGGGGTGAGCACAGATACGCAGTATTTT; CDR3aa: CATRSGVSTDTQYF; j_gene: TRBJ2-3; d_gene: TRBD2; abundance: -; v_gene: TRBV28
CDR3nt: TGTGCCAACATCCTAGGGGGACAGGGACACAATGAGCAGTTCTTC; CDR3aa: CANILGGQGHNEQFF; j_gene: TRBJ2-1; d_gene: TRBD1; abundance: -; v_gene: TRBV28
CDR3nt: TGTGCCAGCACCCAGCGGGGATTACTAAATCAGCCCCAGCATTTT; CDR3aa: CASTQRGLLNQPQHF; j_gene: TRBJ1-5; d_gene: -; abundance: -; v_gene: TRBV2
CDR3nt: TGTGCCAGCAGCCAAGATCATCAGGGGGGACGAGGCTACACCTTC; CDR3aa: CASSQDHQGGRGYTF; j_gene: TRBJ1-2; d_gene: TRBD1; abundance: -; v_gene: TRBV5-4
CDR3nt: TGTGCCAGCAGCTTAGACCGCGGGACAGGAAACAATGAGCAGTTCTTC; CDR3aa: CASSLDRGTGNNEQFF; j_gene: TRBJ2-1; d_gene: TRBD1; abundance: -; v_gene: TRBV11-1
CDR3nt: TGCGCCAGCAGCTTGGGGGCAACTAATGAAAAACTGTTTTTT; CDR3aa: CASSLGATNEKLFF; j_gene: TRBJ1-4; d_gene: -; abundance: -; v_gene: TRBV5-1